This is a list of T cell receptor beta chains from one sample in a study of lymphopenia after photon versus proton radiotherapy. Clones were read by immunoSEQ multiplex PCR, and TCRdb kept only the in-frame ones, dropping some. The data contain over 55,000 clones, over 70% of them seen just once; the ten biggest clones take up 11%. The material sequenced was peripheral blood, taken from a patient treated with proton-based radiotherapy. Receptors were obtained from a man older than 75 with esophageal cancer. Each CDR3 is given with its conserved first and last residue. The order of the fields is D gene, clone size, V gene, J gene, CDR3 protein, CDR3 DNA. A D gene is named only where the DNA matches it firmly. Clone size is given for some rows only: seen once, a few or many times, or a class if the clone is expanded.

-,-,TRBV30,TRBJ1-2,CAWRPGGGRGYTF,TGTGCCTGGAGACCTGGGGGGGGCCGTGGCTACACCTTC
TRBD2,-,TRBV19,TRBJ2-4,CASSPGLAGVRRDIQYF,TGTGCCAGTAGTCCTGGACTAGCGGGAGTTCGCAGGGACATTCAGTACTTC
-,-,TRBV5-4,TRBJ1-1,CASSLDSPMNTEAFF,TGTGCCAGCAGCTTGGACAGTCCCATGAACACTGAAGCTTTCTTT
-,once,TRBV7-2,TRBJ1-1,CASSYSRDHEAFF,TGTGCCAGCAGCTATTCAAGGGATCATGAAGCTTTCTTT
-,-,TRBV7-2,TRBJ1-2,CASSLTVSYGYTF,TGTGCCAGCAGCTTAACAGTTAGCTATGGCTACACCTTC
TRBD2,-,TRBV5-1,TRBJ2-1,CASSPRTSGGINEQFF,TGCGCCAGCAGCCCACGGACTAGCGGGGGAATCAATGAGCAGTTCTTC
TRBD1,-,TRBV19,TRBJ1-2,CASRSTRSGRTGRGYTF,TGTGCCAGTAGATCCACCCGTTCGGGAAGGACAGGACGTGGCTACACCTTC
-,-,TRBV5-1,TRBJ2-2,CASSNGRIANTGELFF,TGCGCCAGCAGCAATGGACGGATCGCGAACACCGGGGAGCTGTTTTTT
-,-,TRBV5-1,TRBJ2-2,CASSLSQGVNTGELFF,TGCGCCAGCAGCTTGTCCCAGGGAGTAAACACCGGGGAGCTGTTTTTT
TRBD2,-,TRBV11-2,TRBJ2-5,CASSLQRGGETQYF,TGTGCCAGCAGCTTACAGCGGGGCGGCGAGACCCAGTACTTC
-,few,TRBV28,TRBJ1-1,CASSLTRVDTEAFF,TGTGCCAGCAGTTTAACCCGGGTGGACACTGAAGCTTTCTTT
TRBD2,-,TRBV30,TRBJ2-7,CAWSVPQREGTYEQYF,TGTGCCTGGAGTGTCCCCCAGCGGGAGGGGACCTACGAGCAGTACTTC
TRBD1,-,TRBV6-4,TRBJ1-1,CASSGDRAGFPGTEAFF,TGTGCCAGCAGTGGGGACAGGGCGGGTTTCCCAGGTACTGAAGCTTTCTTT
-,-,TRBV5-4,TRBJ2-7,CASSLTPPYEQYF,TGTGCCAGCAGCCTAACTCCTCCCTACGAGCAGTACTTC
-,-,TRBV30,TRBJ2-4,CAWTGTKNIQYF,TGTGCCTGGACAGGGACCAAAAACATTCAGTACTTC
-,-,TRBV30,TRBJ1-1,CAWGSVLNTEAFF,TGTGCCTGGGGTAGCGTATTGAACACTGAAGCTTTCTTT
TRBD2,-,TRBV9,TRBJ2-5,CASSTGTSGGYQETQYF,TGTGCCAGCAGCACCGGGACTAGCGGGGGGTACCAAGAGACCCAGTACTTC
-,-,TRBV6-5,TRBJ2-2,CASRSLALTGELFF,TGTGCCAGCAGATCCCTAGCGCTCACCGGGGAGCTGTTTTTT
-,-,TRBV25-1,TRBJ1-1,CASSDGLQGLTEAFF,TGTGCCAGCAGTGACGGGTTACAGGGACTCACTGAAGCTTTCTTT
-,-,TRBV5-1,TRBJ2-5,CASSLEGSVAAGTQYF,TGCGCCAGCAGCCTGGAGGGTTCGGTTGCAGCGGGGACCCAGTACTTC
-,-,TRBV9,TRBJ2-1,CASSASQGHEQFF,TGTGCCAGCAGCGCCTCCCAGGGCCATGAGCAGTTCTTC
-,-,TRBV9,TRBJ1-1,CASSARGHSGEPAFF,TGTGCCAGCAGCGCAAGGGGTCATTCCGGGGAGCCAGCTTTCTTT
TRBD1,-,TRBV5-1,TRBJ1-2,CASSPPGQGIYGYTF,TGCGCCAGCAGTCCTCCGGGACAGGGAATTTATGGCTACACCTTC
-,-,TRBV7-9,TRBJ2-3,CASSLGYFSDTQYF,TGTGCCAGCAGCTTAGGGTATTTTTCAGATACGCAGTATTTT
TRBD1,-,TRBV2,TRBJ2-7,CASSAGQGGEQYF,TGTGCCAGCAGTGCGGGACAGGGTGGCGAGCAGTACTTC
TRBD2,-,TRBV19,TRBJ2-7,CASMGPSGNYEQYF,TGTGCCAGTATGGGCCCTAGCGGCAACTACGAGCAGTACTTC
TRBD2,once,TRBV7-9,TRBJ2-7,CASSPPGGTEGLREQYF,TGTGCCAGCAGCCCCCCGGGGGGTACGGAGGGATTAAGGGAGCAGTACTTC
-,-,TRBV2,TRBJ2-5,CASREKWASPRREQYF,TGTGCCAGCAGAGAAAAGTGGGCCTCACCCCGGAGGGAGCAGTACTTC
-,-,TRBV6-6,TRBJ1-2,CASSSFIDSGGYTF,TGTGCCAGCAGTTCCTTCATCGACTCCGGTGGCTACACCTTC
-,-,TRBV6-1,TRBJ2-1,CASSVYEGRNEQFF,TGTGCCAGCAGTGTCTATGAGGGTAGGAATGAGCAGTTCTTC
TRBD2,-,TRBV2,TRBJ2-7,CASSGGRALEYF,TGTGCCAGCAGTGGGGGGAGGGCTTTAGAGTACTTC
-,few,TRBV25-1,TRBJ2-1,CASSEPWETVNNEQFF,TGTGCCAGCAGTGAACCCTGGGAGACGGTGAACAATGAGCAGTTCTTC
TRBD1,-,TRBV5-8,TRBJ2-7,CASSSLRQGWYEQYF,TGTGCCAGCAGCTCCCTGAGACAGGGGTGGTACGAGCAGTACTTC
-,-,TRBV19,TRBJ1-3,CASSLRTGSTIYF,TGTGCCAGTAGTCTCCGGACGGGGAGCACCATATATTTT
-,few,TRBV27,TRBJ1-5,CARVQGIVQPQHF,TGTGCCAGAGTACAAGGGATAGTTCAGCCCCAGCATTTT